This T cell receptor beta chain was sequenced for a study of CD8 T cells in Susac syndrome. Study at large: Blood was drawn from Susac syndrome patients while they were therapy-naive, on corticosteroids, or on intravenous immunoglobulin alone.

Roughly 0.45 to 1 ug RNA was reverse transcribed with random hexamers. Amplification of TCR beta CDR3 across 54 Vbeta and 13 Jbeta was performed with immunoSEQ multiplex PCR. TCRdb used MiXCR to reprocess the immunoSEQ multiplex PCR reads, holding one entry per CDR3 protein. The data contain over 70,000 distinct CDR3 sequences, 96% of them singletons. Germline lookup yields CDR1 SGHAT and CDR2 FQNNGV. V lost 1 base and J lost 10; bases outside the gene matches: 6. There are 13 residues in the CDR3. TCR beta was sequenced from blood CD8+ and CD4+ T cells. Negative isolation yielded CD4+ and CD8+ T cells, and FACS enriched TEMRA cells.

The sample consisted of CD8+ T cells from PBMCs. The receptor comes from a human donor with Susac syndrome. The rearrangement joins TRBV11-2 to TRBJ1-1; 7 bases map to TRBD1. The CDR3: CASSLGEGTAAFF. The CDR3 DNA reads TGTGCCAGCAGCTTAGGTGAAGGGACAGCAGCTTTCTTT.